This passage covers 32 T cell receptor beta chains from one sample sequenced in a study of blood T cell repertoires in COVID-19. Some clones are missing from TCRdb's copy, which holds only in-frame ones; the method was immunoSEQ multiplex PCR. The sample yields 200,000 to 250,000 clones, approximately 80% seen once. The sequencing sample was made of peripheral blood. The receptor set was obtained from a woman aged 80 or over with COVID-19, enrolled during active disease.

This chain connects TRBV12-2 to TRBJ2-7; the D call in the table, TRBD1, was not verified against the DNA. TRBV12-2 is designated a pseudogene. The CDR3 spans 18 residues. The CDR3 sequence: CASRLAQGRRGPSYEQYF. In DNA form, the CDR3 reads TGTGCAAGTCGCTTGGCTCAAGGTCGGAGGGGGCCTTCCTACGAGCAGTACTTC.

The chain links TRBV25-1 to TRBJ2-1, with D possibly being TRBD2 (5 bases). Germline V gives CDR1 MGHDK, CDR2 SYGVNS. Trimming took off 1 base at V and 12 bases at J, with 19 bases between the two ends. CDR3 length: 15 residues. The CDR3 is CASSESGVVVLMQFF. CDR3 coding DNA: TGTGCCAGCAGTGAATCCGGGGTTGTGGTCTTGATGCAGTTCTTC.

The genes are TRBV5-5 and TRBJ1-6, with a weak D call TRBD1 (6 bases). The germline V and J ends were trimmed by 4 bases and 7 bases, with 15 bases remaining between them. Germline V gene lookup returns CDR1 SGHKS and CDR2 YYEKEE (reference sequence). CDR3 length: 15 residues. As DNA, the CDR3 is TGTGCCAGCAGCGCCGGTGGGGGCGAGAATTCACCCCTCCACTTT. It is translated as CASSAGGGENSPLHF.

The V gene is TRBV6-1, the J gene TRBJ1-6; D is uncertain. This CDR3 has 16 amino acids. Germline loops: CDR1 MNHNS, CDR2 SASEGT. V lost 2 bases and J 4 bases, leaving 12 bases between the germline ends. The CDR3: CASSESRRVYNSPLHF. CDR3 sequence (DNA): TGTGCCAGCAGTGAATCGCGGCGGGTGTATAATTCACCCCTCCACTTT.

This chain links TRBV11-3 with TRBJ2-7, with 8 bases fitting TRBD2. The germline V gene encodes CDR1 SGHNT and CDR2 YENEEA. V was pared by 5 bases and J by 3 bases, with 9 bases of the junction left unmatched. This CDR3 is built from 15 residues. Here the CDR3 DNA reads TGTGCCAGCAGCGCGGGAGGAGGGAGAGGCTACGAGCAGTACTTC. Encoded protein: CASSAGGGRGYEQYF.

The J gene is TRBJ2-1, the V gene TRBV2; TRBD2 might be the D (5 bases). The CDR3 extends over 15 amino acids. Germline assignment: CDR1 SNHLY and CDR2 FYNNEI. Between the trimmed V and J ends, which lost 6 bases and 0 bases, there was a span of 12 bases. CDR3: CASSAGSGSYNEQFF. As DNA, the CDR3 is TGTGCCAGCAGCGCGGGCTCGGGCTCCTACAATGAGCAGTTCTTC.

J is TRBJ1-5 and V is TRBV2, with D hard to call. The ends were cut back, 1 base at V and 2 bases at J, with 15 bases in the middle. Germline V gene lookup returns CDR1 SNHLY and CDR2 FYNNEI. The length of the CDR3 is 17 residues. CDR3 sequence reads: CASSEGLLGVRNQPQHF. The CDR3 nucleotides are TGTGCCAGCAGTGAAGGGTTGTTGGGCGTCCGCAATCAGCCCCAGCATTTT.

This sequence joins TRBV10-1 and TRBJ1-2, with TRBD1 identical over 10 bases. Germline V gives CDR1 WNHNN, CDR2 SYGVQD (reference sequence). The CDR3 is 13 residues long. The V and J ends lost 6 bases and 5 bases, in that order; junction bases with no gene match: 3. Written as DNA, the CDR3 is TGCGCCAGCAGCCCGGGACAGGGGTATGGCTACACCTTC. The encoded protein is CASSPGQGYGYTF.

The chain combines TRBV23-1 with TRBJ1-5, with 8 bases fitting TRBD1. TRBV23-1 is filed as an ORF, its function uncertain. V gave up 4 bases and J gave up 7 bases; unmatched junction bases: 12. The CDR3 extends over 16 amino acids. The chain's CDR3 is CASSLDRTGLRQPQHF. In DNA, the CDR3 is TGCGCCAGCAGTCTCGACCGGACAGGGTTGCGACAGCCCCAGCATTTT.

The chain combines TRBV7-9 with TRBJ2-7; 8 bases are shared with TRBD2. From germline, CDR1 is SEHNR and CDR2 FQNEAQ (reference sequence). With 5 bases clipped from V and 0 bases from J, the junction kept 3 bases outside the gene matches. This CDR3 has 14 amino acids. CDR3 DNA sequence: TGTGCCAGCAGCCCCCGGGGGGGCTCCTACGAGCAGTACTTC. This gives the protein CASSPRGGSYEQYF. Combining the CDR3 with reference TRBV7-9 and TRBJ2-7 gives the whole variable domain DTGVSQNPRHKITKRGQNVTFRCDPISEHNRLYWYRQTLGQGPEFLTYFQNEAQLEKSRLLSDRFSAERPKGSFSTLEIQRTEQGDSAMYLCASSPRGGSYEQYFGPGTRLTVT.

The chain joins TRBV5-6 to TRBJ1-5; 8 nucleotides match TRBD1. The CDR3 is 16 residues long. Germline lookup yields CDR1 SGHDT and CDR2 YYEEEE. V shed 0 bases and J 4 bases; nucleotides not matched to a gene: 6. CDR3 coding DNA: TGTGCCAGCAGCTTGGGCAGGGGGCCGGGGAATCAGCCCCAGCATTTT. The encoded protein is CASSLGRGPGNQPQHF. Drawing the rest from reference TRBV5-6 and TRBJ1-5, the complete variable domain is DAGVTQSPTHLIKTRGQQVTLRCSPKSGHDTVSWYQQALGQGPQFIFQYYEEEERQRGNFPDRFSGHQFPNYSSELNVNALLLGDSALYLCASSLGRGPGNQPQHFGDGTRLSIL.

CDR3 loop: CASSQDLLAGDNNEQFF. The DNA of the CDR3 is TGTGCCAGCAGCCAGGACCTACTAGCGGGGGATAACAATGAGCAGTTCTTC. The chain recombines TRBV3-1 (or the pseudogene TRBV3-2) with TRBJ2-1, with 11 positions matching TRBD2. J lost 5 bases, V lost 3 bases, and 9 bases had no gene match. From germline, CDR1 is LGHDT and CDR2 YNNKEL (reference sequence). The CDR3 extends over 17 amino acids.

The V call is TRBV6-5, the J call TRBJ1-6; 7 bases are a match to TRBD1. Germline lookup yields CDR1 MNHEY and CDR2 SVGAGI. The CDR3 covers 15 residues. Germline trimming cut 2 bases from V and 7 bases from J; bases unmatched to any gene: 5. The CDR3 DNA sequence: TGTGCCAGCAGTTACCTCGGGACAGAGAATTCACCCCTCCACTTT. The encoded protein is CASSYLGTENSPLHF.

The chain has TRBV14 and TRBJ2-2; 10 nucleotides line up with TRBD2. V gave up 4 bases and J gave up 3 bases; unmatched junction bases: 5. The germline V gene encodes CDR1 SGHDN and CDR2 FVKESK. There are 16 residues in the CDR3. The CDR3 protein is CASSLSGRWHTGELFF. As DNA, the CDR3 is TGTGCCAGCAGCCTTAGCGGGAGGTGGCACACCGGGGAGCTGTTTTTT.

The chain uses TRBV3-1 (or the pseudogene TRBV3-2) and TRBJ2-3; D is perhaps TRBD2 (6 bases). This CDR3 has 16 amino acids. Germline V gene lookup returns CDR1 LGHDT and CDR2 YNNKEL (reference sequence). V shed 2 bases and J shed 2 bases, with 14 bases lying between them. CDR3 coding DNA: TGTGCCAGCAGCCAAAACCCACTAGCCCTCACAGATACGCAGTATTTT. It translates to CASSQNPLALTDTQYF.

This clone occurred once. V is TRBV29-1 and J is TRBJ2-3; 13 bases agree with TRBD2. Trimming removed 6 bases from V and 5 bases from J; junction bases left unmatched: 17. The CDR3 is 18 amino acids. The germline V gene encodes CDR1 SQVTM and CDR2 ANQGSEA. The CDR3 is CSVPLRLLAGGPRDTQYF. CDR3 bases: TGCAGCGTGCCCCTAAGATTACTAGCGGGAGGGCCCAGAGATACGCAGTATTTT.

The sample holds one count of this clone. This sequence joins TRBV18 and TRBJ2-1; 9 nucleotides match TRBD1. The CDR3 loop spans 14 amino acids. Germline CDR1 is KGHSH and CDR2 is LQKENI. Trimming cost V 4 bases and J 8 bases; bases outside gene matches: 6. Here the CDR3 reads CASSLLQGAYEQFF. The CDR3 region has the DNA TGTGCCAGCTCACTCTTACAGGGGGCCTATGAGCAGTTCTTC.

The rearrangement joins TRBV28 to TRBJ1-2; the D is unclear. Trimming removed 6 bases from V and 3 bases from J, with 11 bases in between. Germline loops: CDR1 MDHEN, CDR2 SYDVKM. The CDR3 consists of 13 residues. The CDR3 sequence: CASSLDTYYGYTF. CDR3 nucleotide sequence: TGTGCCAGCAGCCTCGACACCTACTATGGCTACACCTTC.

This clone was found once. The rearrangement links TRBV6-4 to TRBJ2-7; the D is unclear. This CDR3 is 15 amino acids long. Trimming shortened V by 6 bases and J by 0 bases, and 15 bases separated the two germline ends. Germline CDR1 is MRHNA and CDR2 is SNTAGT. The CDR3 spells CASRTSRISSYEQYF. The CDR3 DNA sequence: TGTGCCAGCAGGACTTCGCGGATAAGCTCCTACGAGCAGTACTTC.

CDR3 sequence: CASSLGVSGRRETQYF. Here the CDR3 DNA reads TGTGCCAGCAGCTTAGGGGTTAGCGGGAGAAGGGAGACCCAGTACTTC. The chain couples TRBV7-3 to TRBJ2-5; 9 positions agree with TRBD2. The CDR3 runs 16 residues. The J segment lost 5 bases and the V segment lost 2 bases, leaving 9 bases of the junction unmatched. Per the germline V gene, CDR1 is SGHTA and CDR2 is FQGTGA.

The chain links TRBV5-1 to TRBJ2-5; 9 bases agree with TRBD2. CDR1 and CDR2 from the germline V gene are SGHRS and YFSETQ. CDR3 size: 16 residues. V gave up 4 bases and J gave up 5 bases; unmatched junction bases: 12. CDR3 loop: CASSQRLAGIRETQYF. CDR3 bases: TGCGCCAGCAGCCAGAGGCTAGCGGGGATAAGGGAGACCCAGTACTTC. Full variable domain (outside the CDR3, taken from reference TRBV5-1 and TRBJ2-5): KAGVTQTPRYLIKTRGQQVTLSCSPISGHRSVSWYQQTPGQGLQFLFEYFSETQRNKGNFPGRFSGRQFSNSRSEMNVSTLELGDSALYLCASSQRLAGIRETQYFGPGTRLLVL.

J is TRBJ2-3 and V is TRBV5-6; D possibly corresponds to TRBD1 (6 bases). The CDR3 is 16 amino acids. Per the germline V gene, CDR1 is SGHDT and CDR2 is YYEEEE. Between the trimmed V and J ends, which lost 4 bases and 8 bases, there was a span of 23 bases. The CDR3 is CASSAEGHPTGATQYF. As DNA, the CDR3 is TGTGCCAGCAGCGCCGAGGGACATCCTACCGGTGCTACGCAGTATTTT.

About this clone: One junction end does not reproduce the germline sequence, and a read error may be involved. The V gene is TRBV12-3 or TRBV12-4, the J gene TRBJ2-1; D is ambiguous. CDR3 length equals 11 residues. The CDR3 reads CASSLDWRRVF. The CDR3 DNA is TGTGCCAGCAGTTTAGACTGGCGCCGGGTCTTC.

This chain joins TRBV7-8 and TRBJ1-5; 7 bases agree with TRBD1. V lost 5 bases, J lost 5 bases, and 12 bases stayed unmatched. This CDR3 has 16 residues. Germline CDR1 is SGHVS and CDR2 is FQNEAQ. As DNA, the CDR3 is TGTGCCAGCAGCCTCATGCTAGGGACAGAGTATCAGCCCCAGCATTTT. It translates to CASSLMLGTEYQPQHF.

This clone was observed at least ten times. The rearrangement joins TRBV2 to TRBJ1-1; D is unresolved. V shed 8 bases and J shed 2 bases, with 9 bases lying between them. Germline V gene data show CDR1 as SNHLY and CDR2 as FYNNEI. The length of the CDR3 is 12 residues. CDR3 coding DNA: TGTGCCAGCGCCCGGGGAAACACTGAAGCTTTCTTT. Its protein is CASARGNTEAFF.

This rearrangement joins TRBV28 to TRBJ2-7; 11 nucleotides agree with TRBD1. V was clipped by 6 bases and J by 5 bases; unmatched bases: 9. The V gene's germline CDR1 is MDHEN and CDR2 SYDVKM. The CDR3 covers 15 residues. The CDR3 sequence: CASSRTGGLSDEQYF. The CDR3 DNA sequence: TGTGCCAGCAGCCGGACAGGGGGCCTCTCGGACGAGCAGTACTTC.

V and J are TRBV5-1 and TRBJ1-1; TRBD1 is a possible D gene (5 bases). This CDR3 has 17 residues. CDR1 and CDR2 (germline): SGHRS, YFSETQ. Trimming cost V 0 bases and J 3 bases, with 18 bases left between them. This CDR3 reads CASSLGRDSTLDTEAFF. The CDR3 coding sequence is TGCGCCAGCAGCTTGGGTCGGGACTCCACTCTAGACACTGAAGCTTTCTTT.

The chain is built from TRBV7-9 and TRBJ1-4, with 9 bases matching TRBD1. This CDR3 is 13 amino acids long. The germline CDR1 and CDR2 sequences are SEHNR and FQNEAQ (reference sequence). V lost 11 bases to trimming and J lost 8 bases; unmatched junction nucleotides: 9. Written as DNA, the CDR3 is TGTGCCTGGGCGACAGGGGGGCACGAAAAACTGTTTTTT. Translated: CAWATGGHEKLFF.

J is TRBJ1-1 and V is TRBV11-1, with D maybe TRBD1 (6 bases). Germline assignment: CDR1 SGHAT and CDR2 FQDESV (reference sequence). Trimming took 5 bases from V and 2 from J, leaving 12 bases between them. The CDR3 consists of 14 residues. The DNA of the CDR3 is TGTGCCAGCAGCGATTGGACAGAAAACACTGAAGCTTTCTTT. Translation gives CASSDWTENTEAFF.

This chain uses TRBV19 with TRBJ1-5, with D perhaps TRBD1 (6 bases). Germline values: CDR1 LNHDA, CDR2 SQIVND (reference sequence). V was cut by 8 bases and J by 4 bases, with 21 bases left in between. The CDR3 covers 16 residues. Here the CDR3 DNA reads TGTGCCAGTCAAAGGGGGGGTTTCGGAGAAAATCAGCCCCAGCATTTT. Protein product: CASQRGGFGENQPQHF.

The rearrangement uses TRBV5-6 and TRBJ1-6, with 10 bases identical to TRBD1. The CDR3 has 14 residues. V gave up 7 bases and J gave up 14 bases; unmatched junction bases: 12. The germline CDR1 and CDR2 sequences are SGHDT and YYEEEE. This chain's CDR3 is CASSTGDRGTTLHF. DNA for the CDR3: TGTGCCAGCTCCACCGGGGACAGGGGTACGACCCTCCACTTT. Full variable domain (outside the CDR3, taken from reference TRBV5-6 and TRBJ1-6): DAGVTQSPTHLIKTRGQQVTLRCSPKSGHDTVSWYQQALGQGPQFIFQYYEEEERQRGNFPDRFSGHQFPNYSSELNVNALLLGDSALYLCASSTGDRGTTLHFGNGTRLTVT.

The CDR3 DNA is TGCAGCGCCGGCGGGACTAGCGGGAGTTTGAATGAGCAGTTCTTC. It translates to CSAGGTSGSLNEQFF. This chain joins TRBV29-1 and TRBJ2-1, with 14 positions matching TRBD2. Trimming cost V 7 bases and J 7 bases; bases outside gene matches: 9. Germline V CDR1 and CDR2: SQVTM, ANQGSEA. The CDR3 runs to 15 residues.